A single TCR beta chain is shown here with its context. About 37,500 genome equivalents of blood DNA were amplified for TRB. This sample is drawn from a study of T cell clusters in autoimmune cytopenias. Multiplex touch-down PCR amplified TRB using TRB-A and TRB-B pools in one tube. TCRdb processed the multiplex PCR reads again and assigns one entry to each CDR3 protein, with no DNA. This sample carries 6,000 to 7,000 distinct CDR3 sequences, with approximately 7.6% going to the ten biggest clones. This CDR3 has 14 amino acids. This sample was shared with a second study, whose subject was T cell repertoires in aging, cancer and after chemotherapy. That work states: Healthy donor repertoires were recorded over several months to years and showed clear clonal overlap. About 9.1 million TCR reads were in the whole dataset. Rebound thymic output was suggested by rising median generation probability during chemotherapy in each cancer cohort. Immunological memory after chemotherapy cannot be judged from the repertoire data.

The sample consisted of peripheral blood. This clonotype was obtained from a human donor in good health. The rearrangement links TRBV12-3 or TRBV12-4 to TRBJ1-2; lacking DNA, the TRBD1 call made by TCRdb goes unchecked. The CDR3 reads CASSVRTDHYGYTF.